A selection of T cell receptor beta chains follows, all from one sample in a study of cytomegalovirus exposure and HLA in healthy donors. Repertoires were generated with immunoSEQ multiplex PCR, while TCRdb's copy carries only in-frame clones and drops some. The sample records around 240,000 clones, 90% being singletons. The sequenced sample was PBMCs. These receptors originate from a woman younger than 35 in good health and CMV-seronegative. Both conserved end residues are part of each CDR3. A D gene is named only where the DNA matches it firmly. A row's size may be missing; if present it is once, few, many or a size class.

TRBJ2-1 . . TRBV4-3 CASSQETSQNNEQFF TGCGCCAGCAGCCAAGAGACTAGTCAAAACAATGAGCAGTTCTTC
TRBJ1-5 . . TRBV14 CASSVTRTEDNQPQHF TGTGCCAGCAGCGTCACCAGGACGGAGGACAATCAGCCCCAGCATTTT
TRBJ2-3 TRBD2 . TRBV19 CASSIGPGGGGTDTQYF TGTGCCAGTAGTATAGGTCCCGGCGGGGGGGGCACAGATACGCAGTATTTT
TRBJ1-1 . . TRBV7-9 CASSLGAHTEAFF TGTGCCAGCAGCTTAGGAGCCCACACTGAAGCTTTCTTT
TRBJ1-2 . . TRBV6-6 CASSYSTGTPSYGYTF TGTGCCAGCAGTTACTCAACCGGGACACCGAGCTATGGCTACACCTTC
TRBJ1-5 . . TRBV6-6 CASRGAVSNQPQHF TGTGCCAGCAGGGGGGCAGTTAGCAATCAGCCCCAGCATTTT
TRBJ2-3 . . TRBV29-1 CSVGKLAGVFF TGCAGCGTTGGAAAACTAGCTGGGGTTTTTTTT
TRBJ1-5 . . TRBV6-6 CASSYGTGFSNQPQHF TGTGCCAGCAGTTACGGTACAGGGTTTAGCAATCAGCCCCAGCATTTT
TRBJ2-1 TRBD2 . TRBV29-1 CSAGLAGSSYNEQFF TGCAGCGCCGGACTAGCGGGGAGCTCCTACAATGAGCAGTTCTTC
TRBJ2-1 . . TRBV6-1 CASRGLRYNEQFF TGTGCCAGCAGGGGGCTTAGGTACAATGAGCAGTTCTTC
TRBJ1-5 . . TRBV7-2 CASSLAYQPQHF TGTGCCAGCAGCTTAGCCTATCAGCCCCAGCATTTT
TRBJ2-1 TRBD1 . TRBV6-1 CASSERTGDFNEQFF TGTGCCAGCAGTGAAAGGACAGGGGATTTTAATGAGCAGTTCTTC
TRBJ1-2 . . TRBV19 CASSILPSYGYTF TGTGCCAGTAGTATCCTCCCTTCCTATGGCTACACCTTC
TRBJ2-3 TRBD2 . TRBV6-7 CASSYKRGGHTDTQYF TGTGCCAGCAGTTACAAGCGGGGGGGACACACAGATACGCAGTATTTT
TRBJ1-2 . . TRBV5-4 CASSLGPEAIHYGYTF TGTGCCAGCAGCTTGGGCCCCGAGGCAATTCACTATGGCTACACCTTC
TRBJ2-5 TRBD2 . TRBV30 CAWASSGGLETQYF TGTGCCTGGGCTTCTAGCGGGGGGTTAGAGACCCAGTACTTC
TRBJ2-5 TRBD2 once TRBV5-4 CATTRAGDYQETQYF TGTGCCACTACCCGAGCGGGGGACTACCAAGAGACCCAGTACTTC
TRBJ1-5 . . TRBV18 CASSPPAGDQPQHF TGTGCCAGCTCACCACCGGCAGGGGATCAGCCCCAGCATTTT
TRBJ1-2 TRBD1 . TRBV4-1 CASSQDAETGVSGGYGYTF TGCGCCAGCAGCCAAGATGCTGAGACAGGGGTGAGTGGAGGCTATGGCTACACCTTC
TRBJ1-2 TRBD1 few TRBV4-3 CASSQEDRPRGGYTF TGCGCCAGCAGCCAAGAGGACAGGCCGCGGGGTGGCTACACCTTC
TRBJ2-7 TRBD2 . TRBV6-5 CASYGGAVNEQYF TGTGCCAGCTACGGGGGGGCCGTCAACGAGCAGTACTTC
TRBJ1-1 . . TRBV5-1 CASSRGGPYTEAFF TGCGCCAGCAGCCGCGGGGGACCGTACACTGAAGCTTTCTTT
TRBJ1-6 . . TRBV4-1 CASSQDAGGPRVGSPLHF TGCGCCAGCAGCCAAGATGCGGGCGGACCGAGGGTGGGTTCACCCCTCCACTTT
TRBJ2-3 TRBD2 once TRBV9 CASSVAPSGGFDTQYF TGTGCCAGCAGCGTAGCCCCTAGCGGGGGATTTGATACGCAGTATTTT
TRBJ2-1 TRBD2 . TRBV11-3 CASTTTGGEGEQFF TGTGCCAGCACCACAACCGGGGGGGAGGGTGAGCAGTTCTTC
TRBJ2-1 . . TRBV28 CASSPYLRTANEQFF TGTGCCAGCAGTCCATACCTTAGGACAGCAAATGAGCAGTTCTTC
TRBJ2-5 TRBD1 . TRBV6-5 CASSYTGEETQYF TGTGCCAGCAGTTACACAGGGGAAGAGACCCAGTACTTC
TRBJ1-5 . . TRBV28 CASSSRAGIYSNQPQHF TGTGCCAGCAGTTCGCGGGCGGGGATTTATAGCAATCAGCCCCAGCATTTT
TRBJ2-7 . once TRBV4-3 CASSQALADSYEQYF TGCGCCAGCAGCCAAGCCCTCGCGGACTCCTACGAGCAGTACTTC
TRBJ2-1 TRBD2 . TRBV19 CASSTLAGVYNEQFF TGTGCCAGTAGTACACTAGCGGGGGTCTACAATGAGCAGTTCTTC
TRBJ1-2 TRBD1 . TRBV7-9 CASSLKTTGIPFYGYTF TGTGCCAGCAGCTTAAAAACGACAGGGATCCCTTTCTATGGCTACACCTTC
TRBJ1-5 TRBD1 few TRBV15 CATSEPGQVDQPQHF TGTGCCACCAGCGAACCGGGACAGGTAGATCAGCCCCAGCATTTT
TRBJ2-7 TRBD1 . TRBV4-1 CASSQAGQGRQYF TGCGCCAGCAGCCAAGCCGGACAGGGTCGGCAGTACTTC
TRBJ2-2 TRBD1 . TRBV13 CASSLSGQANTGELFF TGTGCCAGCAGCTTATCGGGACAGGCGAACACCGGGGAGCTGTTTTTT
TRBJ1-5 TRBD1 once TRBV6-6 CASSWSEGANQPQHF TGTGCCAGCAGTTGGTCTGAGGGGGCAAATCAGCCCCAGCATTTT
TRBJ2-5 TRBD1 . TRBV5-1 CASSNRDRRFGETQYF TGCGCCAGCAGCAACAGGGACAGGCGTTTCGGAGAGACCCAGTACTTC
TRBJ1-1 . . TRBV10-1 CASSASGRAHEAFF TGCGCCAGCAGTGCCTCCGGCAGGGCTCATGAAGCTTTCTTT
TRBJ1-5 . . TRBV21-1 CASSNLAGEGQPQHF TGTGCCAGCAGCAATCTGGCCGGGGAAGGGCAGCCCCAGCATTTT
TRBJ1-2 . . TRBV6-6 CASSYDTNYGYTF TGTGCCAGCAGTTATGACACGAACTATGGCTACACCTTC
TRBJ1-1 . . TRBV29-1 CSVETRVSLKTEAFF TGCAGCGTTGAAACGAGGGTCTCCCTAAAGACTGAAGCTTTCTTT
TRBJ2-3 TRBD2 . TRBV7-2 CASSFGAPLAGTGNTQYF TGTGCCAGCAGCTTCGGAGCCCCACTAGCGGGGACTGGGAATACGCAGTATTTT
TRBJ2-1 . . TRBV7-2 CASSPLSSVFNEQFF TGTGCCAGCAGCCCCTTGTCTAGCGTGTTCAATGAGCAGTTCTTC
TRBJ1-1 TRBD1 . TRBV28 CASSLRQGWTEAFF TGTGCCAGCAGTTTACGACAGGGTTGGACTGAAGCTTTCTTT
TRBJ2-5 . . TRBV28 CASSADRYQETQYF TGTGCCAGCAGCGCTGACAGGTACCAAGAGACCCAGTACTTC
TRBJ2-7 . . TRBV27 CASSTGFPSSYEQYF TGTGCCAGCAGTACAGGTTTCCCCAGCTCCTACGAGCAGTACTTC
TRBJ2-7 . . TRBV7-9 CASSLGGGSIAYEQYF TGTGCCAGCAGCTTAGGTGGGGGCAGTATTGCCTACGAGCAGTACTTC
TRBJ2-7 TRBD1 . TRBV27 CASSSLLGTGVAYEQYF TGTGCCAGCAGTTCATTGTTGGGAACAGGGGTTGCCTACGAGCAGTACTTC
TRBJ2-5 TRBD2 once TRBV7-2 CASSLEAAGGPPGETQYF TGTGCCAGCAGCTTAGAGGCCGCGGGGGGGCCTCCCGGAGAGACCCAGTACTTC
TRBJ1-2 TRBD1 few TRBV9 CASSSRQGSNGYTF TGTGCCAGCAGCTCCCGACAGGGGAGCAATGGCTACACCTTC
TRBJ1-1 TRBD1 . TRBV10-3 CAISGSRDRTEAFF TGTGCCATCAGTGGGAGCCGGGACAGAACTGAAGCTTTCTTT
TRBJ2-2 TRBD1 . TRBV4-1 CASSPRRDSRTGELFF TGCGCCAGCAGCCCACGAAGGGACAGCCGGACCGGGGAGCTGTTTTTT
TRBJ1-2 . . TRBV7-6 CASSSESSRANYGYTF TGTGCCAGCAGCTCCGAATCCTCACGAGCTAACTATGGCTACACCTTC
TRBJ1-3 TRBD1 . TRBV5-4 CASSTSTGTRGNTIYF TGTGCCAGCAGCACCTCGACAGGGACGAGGGGAAACACCATATATTTT